The 9 T cell receptor beta chains below all came from one sample that was sequenced in a study of CD8+CD57+ T cells in acquired aplastic anemia. The template used for profiling TCR beta VDJ and CDR3 was genomic DNA. TCRdb itself ran the reads through MiXCR, one entry per CDR3 protein. Of a few hundred thousand distinct CDR3 sequences in the sample, 56% were seen once. Patients chosen for sequencing had shown CD8+CD57+ cell expansion by flow cytometry. Sequences were obtained from sorted CD4+, CD8+, or CD8+CD57+ T cells (not recorded which) from PBMCs. The receptors derive from a human donor with aplastic anemia.

This clonotype was counted only a few times. This rearrangement joins TRBV12-3 or TRBV12-4 to TRBJ1-6; a weak D match, TRBD1 (6 bases). This CDR3 region has 14 residues. The ends were cut back, 6 bases at V and 8 bases at J, with 14 bases in the middle. The CDR3 loop is CASRLRGWDSPLHF. The CDR3 DNA reads as TGTGCCAGCAGACTCAGGGGTTGGGATTCACCCCTCCACTTT.

By share, this clonotype ranks as medium-sized (0.01 to 0.1%). A junction end diverges from the germline sequence, so it may reflect a read error. This chain links TRBV7-9 with TRBJ2-7, with D unresolved. CDR1 and CDR2 (germline): SEHNR, FQNEAQ (reference sequence). There are 11 residues in the CDR3. CDR3 bases: TGTGCCAGCAGCCTCCGGGCAGACGACAACTTC. This sequence encodes CASSLRADDNF.

This clonotype turned up a few times. This chain connects TRBV7-7 to TRBJ2-5, with TRBD1 as a possible D gene (5 bases). The germline V and J ends were trimmed by 3 bases and 3 bases, with 14 bases remaining between them. The CDR3 length is 15 residues. Per germline, CDR1 SSHAT and CDR2 FNYEAQ (reference sequence). Here the CDR3 DNA reads TGTGCCAGCAGCTTTGGGGCAGGGCACAAAGAGACCCAGTACTTC. Protein product: CASSFGAGHKETQYF. The entire variable domain, with the rest obtained from reference TRBV7-7 and TRBJ2-5, is as follows: GAGVSQSPRYKVTKRGQDVTLRCDPISSHATLYWYQQALGQGPEFLTYFNYEAQPDKSGLPSDRFSAERPEGSISTLTIQRTEQRDSAMYRCASSFGAGHKETQYFGPGTRLLVL.

This sequence joins TRBV2 and TRBJ2-3; D might be TRBD1 or TRBD2, each matching 5 bases. V dropped 7 bases and J dropped 2 bases, with 10 bases sitting between them. Germline V gene data show CDR1 as SNHLY and CDR2 as FYNNEI. The CDR3 spans 13 residues. The chain's CDR3 is CASTAGTTDTQYF. Written as DNA, the CDR3 is TGTGCCAGCACCGCCGGGACCACAGATACGCAGTATTTT. The variable domain in full, with the rest retrieved from reference TRBV2 and TRBJ2-3, is EPEVTQTPSHQVTQMGQEVILRCVPISNHLYFYWYRQILGQKVEFLVSFYNNEISEKSEIFDDQFSVERPDGSNFTLKIRSTKLEDSAMYFCASTAGTTDTQYFGPGTRLTVL.

In this sample, this clonotype turned up many times. The chain carries TRBV5-8 and TRBJ2-7, with TRBD1 identical over 7 bases. CDR1 and CDR2 from the germline V gene are SGHTS and YDEGEE. Trimming removed 4 bases from V and 6 bases from J; junction bases left unmatched: 10. This CDR3 is 14 amino acids long. The CDR3 loop reads CASSPKGARGEQYF. CDR3 nucleotide sequence: TGTGCCAGCAGCCCAAAGGGGGCGCGAGGCGAGCAGTACTTC.

The chain combines TRBV7-3 with TRBJ1-1; 9 bases are shared with TRBD1. The CDR3 length is 16 residues. V gave up 1 base and J gave up 6 bases; unmatched junction bases: 9. CDR1 is SGHTA, CDR2 FQGTGA, per germline. CDR3 nucleotide sequence: TGTGCCAGCAGCTTAAACGGTAACAGGGGGCCAGCTGAAGCTTTCTTT. This translates into CASSLNGNRGPAEAFF.

This clonotype was picked up many times. This chain joins TRBV5-1 and TRBJ2-3; 11 nucleotides match TRBD1. The germline CDR1 and CDR2 sequences are SGHRS and YFSETQ. J gave up 6 bases and V 4 bases, and 4 bases lay outside the gene matches. CDR3 size: 14 residues. For the CDR3, the DNA is TGCGCCAGCAGCCCAGGACAGGGGGCGGATACGCAGTATTTT. Translation gives CASSPGQGADTQYF.

This clonotype has at least ten counts. The V and J genes are TRBV20-1 and TRBJ1-3; tentative D call: TRBD1 (5 bases). The germline gives CDR1 DFQATT, CDR2 SNEGSKA (reference sequence). V lost 6 bases and J lost 2, with 20 bases in between. CDR3 length: 16 amino acids. CDR3 DNA: TGCAGTGCCAGGGTCGCGGGTAGGACGCCTGGAAACACCATATATTTT. Amino acid sequence: CSARVAGRTPGNTIYF.

The V call is TRBV19, the J call TRBJ1-5; tentatively, D is TRBD1 (5 bases). The ends were cut back, 7 bases at V and 0 bases at J, with 10 bases in the middle. Per the germline V gene, CDR1 is LNHDA and CDR2 is SQIVND (reference sequence). The CDR3 is 14 residues long. DNA of the CDR3: TGTGCCAGTAAGACAGCATATAGCAATCAGCCCCAGCATTTT. This sequence encodes CASKTAYSNQPQHF.